The present T cell receptor (beta chain) was sequenced within a study of T cell responses to AZD1222 COVID-19 vaccine. Pooling covered second doses at about 4 or about 12 weeks. This CDR3 has 12 residues. Germline CDR1 is LNHDA and CDR2 is SQIVND (reference sequence). V dropped 5 bases and J dropped 8 bases, with 7 bases sitting between them. Concerning this clone itself: Its antigen remains unknown.

Whole-study results and caveats: Repertoire sampling was restricted to post-peak T cell response timepoints. Within unmutated variant regions lay the reported targets of nearly half of spike-specific TCRs. At 160-218 and 743-854, vaccine-associated CD4 TCRs were dominant, and they spanned spike.

TCRdb keeps only in-frame clones here, not all; method: immunoSEQ multiplex PCR. The sample holds more than 80,000 clones, approximately 90% seen once. This receptor was obtained from an adult who received the AZD1222 COVID-19 vaccine. Here the sequenced sample was peripheral blood, taken 28 days after the second AZD1222 dose. The chain employs TRBV19 and TRBJ1-6; D unresolved. The chain's CDR3 is CASSARDSPLHF. Here the CDR3 DNA reads TGTGCCAGTAGTGCCCGTGATTCACCCCTCCACTTT.